One sample yielded the 5 T cell receptor beta chains listed below, sequenced in a study of OX40 agonist ivuxolimab in advanced cancers. Using immunoSEQ multiplex PCR, the repertoire was profiled, and TCRdb retains in-frame clones only, with some absent. The repertoire holds about 22,000 clones, with 80% to 90% as singletons. The specimen was CD4+ or CD8+ T cells sorted from blood, collected in a trial of the OX40 agonist ivuxolimab. Source of these receptors: an adult with an advanced solid tumor such as melanoma, head and neck, liver or kidney cancer.

Comments on this clone: The same CDR3 arises from other DNA sequences in this sample as well. The chain combines TRBV5-4 with TRBJ2-2; D ambiguous. Germline values: CDR1 SGHNT, CDR2 YYREEE (reference sequence). V lost 0 bases to trimming and J lost 6 bases, with 9 bases between them. There are 14 residues in the CDR3. Here the CDR3 DNA reads TGTGCCAGCAGCTTGGGTGTGGGTGCCGGGGAGCTGTTTTTT. This sequence encodes CASSLGVGAGELFF.

V gene TRBV9 combines with J gene TRBJ2-7; D is perhaps TRBD1 or TRBD2 (5 bases each). The V gene's germline CDR1 is SGDLS and CDR2 YYNGEE. This CDR3 is built from 15 residues. The germline V and J ends were trimmed by 2 bases and 0 bases, with 12 bases remaining between them. The CDR3 loop is CASSVTGTVSYEQYF. For the CDR3, the DNA is TGTGCCAGCAGCGTTACCGGGACGGTCTCCTACGAGCAGTACTTC. The full variable domain, in which reference TRBV9 and TRBJ2-7 provide the parts outside the CDR3, is DSGVTQTPKHLITATGQRVTLRCSPRSGDLSVYWYQQSLDQGLQFLIQYYNGEERAKGNILERFSAQQFPDLHSELNLSSLELGDSALYFCASSVTGTVSYEQYFGPGTRLTVT.

This sequence joins TRBV6-4 and TRBJ2-1; 7 bases map to TRBD1. The V segment lost 6 bases and the J segment 6 bases; nucleotides outside the gene matches: 14. This CDR3 comprises 16 residues. Germline V gives CDR1 MRHNA, CDR2 SNTAGT. The CDR3 DNA sequence: TGTGCCAGCAGCGTGCGAGGGGGCGACGTCCCCAATGAGCAGTTCTTC. Protein product: CASSVRGGDVPNEQFF.

This clone is a singleton in its sample. The chain recombines TRBV30 with TRBJ1-5, with TRBD1 identical over 7 bases. CDR1 is GTSNPN and CDR2 is SVGIG in the germline V gene (reference sequence). J was trimmed by 9 bases and V by 3 bases; bases with no gene match: 8. The CDR3 length is 13 residues. CDR3 region: CAWRRQGERPQHF. The CDR3 DNA is TGTGCCTGGAGGAGACAGGGTGAGAGGCCCCAGCATTTT.

The chain is built from TRBV5-6 and TRBJ1-1; D gene uncertain. Germline-derived CDR1 and CDR2 are SGHDT and YYEEEE. The CDR3 is made up of 14 amino acids. V lost 6 bases, J lost 4 bases, and 16 bases lay in between. CDR3 coding DNA: TGTGCCAGCACCTTATGGGGAACTAGCACTGAAGCTTTCTTT. This sequence encodes CASTLWGTSTEAFF.